A selection of T cell receptor beta chains follows, all from one sample in a study of blood T cell repertoires in COVID-19. The protocol was immunoSEQ multiplex PCR, while the TCRdb copy is restricted to in-frame clones and leaves out a portion. Found here are over 150,000 clones, about nine tenths of them singletons; the top ten hold less than 25%. The source material was peripheral blood. These receptors all come from a man aged 65 to 79 with active or convalescent COVID-19. The CDR3 runs from the conserved cysteine through the conserved F or W. A D gene is named only where the DNA matches it firmly. The listing skips clone size in some rows; elsewhere it reads once, few, many or a size class.

TRBJ1-1 - TRBD1 TRBV28 CASSPRTGALNTEAFF TGTGCCAGCAGTCCCCGAACAGGGGCTTTGAACACTGAAGCTTTCTTT
TRBJ1-3 - - TRBV9 CASSAIQRDTIYF TGTGCCAGCAGCGCCATCCAGCGAGACACCATATATTTT
TRBJ1-5 - TRBD1 TRBV28 CASSFRTGNNQPQHF TGTGCCAGCAGTTTCAGGACAGGCAACAATCAGCCCCAGCATTTT
TRBJ1-4 - TRBD1 TRBV9 CASSFREGAGEKLFF TGTGCCAGCAGCTTCCGGGAGGGGGCCGGTGAAAAACTGTTTTTT
TRBJ1-2 - TRBD1 TRBV30 CAWGGQVDYGYTF TGTGCCTGGGGAGGACAGGTCGACTATGGCTACACCTTC
TRBJ2-5 - TRBD2 TRBV5-1 CASSAGLQETQYF TGCGCCAGCAGCGCGGGACTACAAGAGACCCAGTACTTC
TRBJ2-5 - - TRBV7-2 CASSLAGGRQGIRETQYF TGTGCCAGCAGCTTAGCCGGGGGTCGGCAGGGTATTAGGGAGACCCAGTACTTC
TRBJ2-7 - TRBD1 TRBV7-2 CASSLAQGASSYEQYF TGTGCCAGCAGCTTAGCACAGGGGGCGAGCTCCTACGAGCAGTACTTC
TRBJ1-1 - - TRBV6-2/TRBV6-3 CASSYSPGYATEAFF TGTGCCAGCAGTTACTCTCCGGGATACGCCACTGAAGCTTTCTTT
TRBJ2-3 - - TRBV4-3 CASSHLLLASSQYF TGCGCCAGCAGCCATCTACTACTAGCTTCCTCGCAGTATTTT
TRBJ2-7 once TRBD2 TRBV6-2/TRBV6-3 CASTPRGGGAYEQYF TGTGCCAGCACCCCTAGGGGCGGGGGGGCCTACGAGCAGTACTTC
TRBJ2-2 - - TRBV18 CASSLTGWRIPGELFF TGTGCCAGCTCGTTGACAGGATGGAGGATCCCCGGGGAGCTGTTTTTT
TRBJ1-1 few - TRBV30 CAWSVGVYTEAFF TGTGCCTGGAGTGTCGGGGTCTACACTGAAGCTTTCTTT
TRBJ1-1 - TRBD1 TRBV18 CASSRMDRVVNTEAFF TGTGCCAGCTCACGCATGGACAGGGTGGTGAACACTGAAGCTTTCTTT
TRBJ1-1 - TRBD1 TRBV28 CATGTANTEAFF TGTGCCACAGGGACAGCGAACACTGAAGCTTTCTTT
TRBJ2-2 many - TRBV28 CASSHRGTGELFF TGTGCCAGCAGCCATCGGGGTACCGGGGAGCTGTTTTTT
TRBJ1-1 - - TRBV19 CASSPQGMTEAFF TGTGCCAGTAGTCCCCAGGGGATGACTGAAGCTTTCTTT
TRBJ2-1 - - TRBV25-1 CASSQLRGGGAYNEQFF TGTGCCAGCAGCCAACTCCGGGGAGGGGGGGCCTACAATGAGCAGTTCTTC
TRBJ2-1 - - TRBV9 CASSVTAYNEQFF TGTGCCAGCAGCGTAACTGCTTACAATGAGCAGTTCTTC
TRBJ2-1 few TRBD2 TRBV5-1 CASSLGTSGRDSYNEQFF TGCGCCAGCAGCCTAGGGACTAGCGGGAGGGACTCCTACAATGAGCAGTTCTTC
TRBJ1-5 few TRBD1 TRBV6-2/TRBV6-3 CASSTRGPEGNQPQHF TGTGCCAGCAGTACGAGGGGGCCTGAGGGCAATCAGCCCCAGCATTTT
TRBJ1-5 - TRBD1 TRBV19 CASSRVTGFSQPQHF TGTGCCAGTAGTCGGGTGACAGGGTTTTCTCAGCCCCAGCATTTT
TRBJ2-7 - - TRBV19 CASSTRIRYEQYF TGTGCCAGTAGTACCAGAATCCGCTACGAGCAGTACTTC
TRBJ2-3 once TRBD2 TRBV19 CASRRLAGGTDTQYF TGTGCCAGTAGACGACTAGCGGGGGGCACAGATACGCAGTATTTT
TRBJ2-1 once TRBD2 TRBV7-8 CASSSSGISYNEQFF TGTGCCAGCAGCTCGAGCGGGATCTCCTACAATGAGCAGTTCTTC
TRBJ2-7 - - TRBV13 CASSFRQETYEQYF TGTGCCAGCAGCTTCAGACAGGAAACCTACGAGCAGTACTTC
TRBJ2-2 - TRBD1 TRBV19 CASSIDLLGTGNPGELFF TGTGCCAGTAGTATAGACCTCCTGGGGACAGGGAACCCCGGGGAGCTGTTTTTT
TRBJ1-5 - - TRBV5-1 CASSQWGVEPQHF TGCGCCAGCAGCCAGTGGGGGGTCGAGCCCCAGCATTTT
TRBJ1-5 - TRBD1 TRBV19 CASRDRGGQPQHF TGTGCCAGTCGGGACAGGGGAGGGCAGCCCCAGCATTTT
TRBJ1-1 - TRBD1 TRBV11-2 CASSVYRGPGTEAFF TGTGCCAGCAGCGTATACAGGGGGCCTGGGACTGAAGCTTTCTTT
TRBJ1-2 - - TRBV28 CASASGGYGYTF TGTGCCAGCGCCTCGGGGGGGTATGGCTACACCTTC
TRBJ1-5 - - TRBV5-8 CASSLGQIHSNQPQHF TGTGCCAGCAGCTTGGGACAGATACATAGCAATCAGCCCCAGCATTTT
TRBJ2-3 - - TRBV18 CASSPKPVITDTQYF TGTGCCAGCTCACCTAAGCCGGTTATCACAGATACGCAGTATTTT
TRBJ1-1 - TRBD1 TRBV5-1 CASSSSRGHEAFF TGCGCCAGCAGCTCATCAAGGGGGCATGAAGCTTTCTTT
TRBJ2-7 - TRBD1 TRBV6-5 CASSYLRQGSEQYF TGTGCCAGCAGTTACCTACGACAGGGCTCCGAGCAGTACTTC